The source of this T cell receptor beta chain is a study of blood T cell repertoires in COVID-19. Study background: The samples span acute and convalescent COVID-19 from the United States, Italy and Spain. In each case, the material was cDNA or gDNA derived from T cells, B-cell-depleted T cells, or PBMCs.

In the original analysis: Reference gene primer amplification in the assay estimated nucleated cell counts. Data came from immunoSEQ multiplex PCR; TCRdb stores just in-frame clones and leaves some out. The D gene and trimming were derived from the DNA, and the V and J assignments and clone size from that table. The sample includes some 170,000 clones, about 87% of them seen just once. The CDR3 has 15 amino acids. V was clipped by 2 bases and J by 4 bases, with 14 bases between them. The V gene's germline CDR1 is MNHNS and CDR2 SASEGT. This receptor was taken from a woman between 50 and 59 years old with acute or convalescent COVID-19. The V gene is TRBV6-1, the J gene TRBJ1-2; no firm D call. Material for sequencing was peripheral blood. The DNA for the CDR3 is TGTGCCAGCAGTGAATCCGGGTTCTACGTCTATGGCTACACCTTC. Amino acid sequence: CASSESGFYVYGYTF.